The TCR beta chain under discussion was sequenced for a study of regulatory T cells in long-lasting Graves disease. CDR1 and CDR2 (germline): MNHEY, SMNVEV (reference sequence). The CDR3 consists of 16 residues. V was pared by 5 bases and J by 3 bases, with 17 bases between. Sequencing libraries for TCR beta were prepared with iRepertoire HTBI primers and Arm-PCR of CDR3 regions. TCRdb re-called the multiplex PCR reads with MiXCR, one entry per CDR3 protein. The sample has a few hundred thousand distinct CDR3 sequences; roughly a quarter are singletons. This clonotype has ten or more counts. Time point of the sample: persistent/refractory GD, antithyroid drugs over 5 years with positive TRAb. Construction of the TCR library relied on RNA isolated from PBMCs.

The origin of this receptor is a female donor with Graves disease. The starting material was peripheral blood mononuclear cells (PBMCs), obtained when the disease was refractory, from a patient treated with antithyroid drugs. The chain couples TRBV27 to TRBJ1-5, with D perhaps matching TRBD1 (5 bases). The CDR3 DNA sequence: TGTGCCAGCAGTGACAGTCCTCTCGGATTCAATCAGCCCCAGCATTTT. Its protein is CASSDSPLGFNQPQHF.